These T cell receptor beta chains were read from a single sample in a study of shared clonotypes between healthy human individuals. Clones were read by immunoSEQ multiplex PCR, and TCRdb kept only the in-frame ones, dropping some. The data show about 2.1 million clones, 93% seen once. The material sequenced was naive CD8+ T cells from PBMCs. Receptor source: a man in his late teens or twenties in good health. Some clones in this sample may be carry-over from other donors' samples. CDR3s include the opening cysteine and the closing phenylalanine or tryptophan. D genes are given only for firm matches. Only part of the rows carry a size: once, few, many, or a class if the clone is expanded.

- - TRBJ1-2 TRBV5-4 TGTGCCAGCAGCGTGGGTGGTGGGGGCTACACCTTC CASSVGGGGYTF
- - TRBJ2-7 TRBV7-6 TGTGCCAGCAGCCCCAGCGGGTCCTACGAGCAGTACTTC CASSPSGSYEQYF
- - TRBJ2-7 TRBV28 TGTGCCAGCAGTCCCCCCCCGGAGGTGTACGAGCAGTACTTC CASSPPPEVYEQYF
- - TRBJ1-1 TRBV7-9 TGTGCCAGCAGCTTGGACACCTATGAAGCTTTCTTT CASSLDTYEAFF
- - TRBJ2-1 TRBV9 TGTGCCAGCAGCGTCGACAGCCTCTCCTACAATGAGCAGTTCTTC CASSVDSLSYNEQFF
- - TRBJ1-1 TRBV4-2 TGTGCCAGCAGCCTTGGACGGTTGAACACTGAAGCTTTCTTT CASSLGRLNTEAFF
- TRBD2 TRBJ2-1 TRBV7-3 TGTGCCAGCAGCCCTAGCGGGAGTATGGATGAGCAGTTCTTC CASSPSGSMDEQFF
- TRBD1 TRBJ1-4 TRBV13 TGTGCCAGCAGCCGGGCAGGGGGCGAAGGTGAAAAACTGTTTTTT CASSRAGGEGEKLFF
- - TRBJ2-3 TRBV11-2 TGTGCCAGCATCCTGGGGAGTTGGACAGATACGCAGTATTTT CASILGSWTDTQYF
- - TRBJ2-4 TRBV13 TGTGCCAGCAGCGCAGGACACAGAATGGGAGCCAAAAACATTCAGTACTTC CASSAGHRMGAKNIQYF
- - TRBJ1-2 TRBV6-5 TGTGCCAGCAGTTACCTGTCGGGGGGGCCTAATGGCTACACCTTC CASSYLSGGPNGYTF
- - TRBJ2-7 TRBV4-3 TGCGCCAGCAGCCAAGGACCGGGTCTGGTTTACGAGCAGTACTTC CASSQGPGLVYEQYF
- - TRBJ2-7 TRBV11-2 TGTGCCAGCAGCTTAGTTGGGAGAGCCTACGAGCAGTACTTC CASSLVGRAYEQYF
- - TRBJ2-1 TRBV7-3 TGTGCCAGCAGCTCCCACTATACCCGGGACAATGAGCAGTTCTTC CASSSHYTRDNEQFF
- - TRBJ2-5 TRBV19 TGTGCCAGTAGTGGCCCCCGGAGGGGTGGTATAGAGACCCAGTACTTC CASSGPRRGGIETQYF
once - TRBJ2-5 TRBV21-1 TGTGCCAGCAGCAATGACGGCAAAGAGACCCAGTACTTC CASSNDGKETQYF
- - TRBJ2-5 TRBV28 TGTGCCAGCAGCCCGGGGGGCCAGGAGACCCAGTACTTC CASSPGGQETQYF
- - TRBJ1-2 TRBV29-1 TGCAGCGTTGAGGGGTATGGCTACACCTTC CSVEGYGYTF
- TRBD1 TRBJ1-1 TRBV10-3 TGTGCCGCCGGGGGCAGGGGGCAAACTGAAGCTTTCTTT CAAGGRGQTEAFF
- TRBD2 TRBJ2-1 TRBV27 TGTGCCAGCAGCGCTAGCGGGGGGGAAGTACAAGATGAGCAGTTCTTC CASSASGGEVQDEQFF
- - TRBJ2-2 TRBV27 TGTGCCAGCAGTTGGGACGGTTTAACCGGGGAGCTGTTTTTT CASSWDGLTGELFF
- TRBD2 TRBJ2-7 TRBV6-5 TGTGCCAGCAGTTCTTGGACTAGTTTCTACGAGCAGTACTTC CASSSWTSFYEQYF
- - TRBJ2-1 TRBV11-2 TGTGCCAGCAGCTTACTCGGGACCAGTTACAATGAGCAGTTCTTC CASSLLGTSYNEQFF
- - TRBJ1-1 TRBV6-5 TGTGCCAGCAGTTACTCGAACGGGGACCGCAACGGGGCTTTCTTT CASSYSNGDRNGAFF
- TRBD1 TRBJ2-7 TRBV30 TGTGCCTGGAACTTTGGACAGGGTACAGGCGAGCAGTACTTC CAWNFGQGTGEQYF
- - TRBJ1-1 TRBV23-1 TGCGCCAGCAGTCAATCGCCCCCCAGCGGACCCGAAGCTTTCTTT CASSQSPPSGPEAFF
- TRBD1 TRBJ1-3 TRBV7-8 TGTGCCAGCAGCCCAGGGACAGGGGCCTTATCTGGAAACACCATATATTTT CASSPGTGALSGNTIYF